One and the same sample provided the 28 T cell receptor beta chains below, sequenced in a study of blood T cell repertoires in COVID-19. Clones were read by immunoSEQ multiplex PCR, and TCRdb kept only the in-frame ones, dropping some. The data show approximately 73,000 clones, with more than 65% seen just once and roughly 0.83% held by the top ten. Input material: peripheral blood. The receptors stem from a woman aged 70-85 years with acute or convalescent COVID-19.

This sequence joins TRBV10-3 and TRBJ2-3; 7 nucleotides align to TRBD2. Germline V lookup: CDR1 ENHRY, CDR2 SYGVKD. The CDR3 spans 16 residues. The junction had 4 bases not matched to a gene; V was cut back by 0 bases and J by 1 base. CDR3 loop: CAISESGRGGTDTQYF. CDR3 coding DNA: TGTGCCATCAGTGAGTCAGGGAGGGGTGGCACAGATACGCAGTATTTT.

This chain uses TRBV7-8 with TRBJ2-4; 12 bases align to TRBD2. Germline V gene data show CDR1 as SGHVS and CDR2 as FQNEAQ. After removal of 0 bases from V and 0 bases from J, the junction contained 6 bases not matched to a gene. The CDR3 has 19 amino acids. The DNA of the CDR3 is TGTGCCAGCAGCTTAGCCCGGACTAGCGGGGATTTAGCCAAAAACATTCAGTACTTC. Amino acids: CASSLARTSGDLAKNIQYF.

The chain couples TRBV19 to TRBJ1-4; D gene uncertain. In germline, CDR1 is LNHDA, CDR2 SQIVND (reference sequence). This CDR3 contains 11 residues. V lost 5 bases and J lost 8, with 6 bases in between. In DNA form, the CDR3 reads TGTGCCAGTAGTTTTCGGGAAAAACTGTTTTTT. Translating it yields CASSFREKLFF.

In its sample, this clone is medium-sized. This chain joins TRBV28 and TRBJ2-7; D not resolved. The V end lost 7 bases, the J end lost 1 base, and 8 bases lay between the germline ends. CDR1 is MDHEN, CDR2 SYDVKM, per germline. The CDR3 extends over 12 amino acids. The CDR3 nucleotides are TGTGCCAGCACAGGCAATTCCTACGAGCAGTACTTC. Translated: CASTGNSYEQYF.

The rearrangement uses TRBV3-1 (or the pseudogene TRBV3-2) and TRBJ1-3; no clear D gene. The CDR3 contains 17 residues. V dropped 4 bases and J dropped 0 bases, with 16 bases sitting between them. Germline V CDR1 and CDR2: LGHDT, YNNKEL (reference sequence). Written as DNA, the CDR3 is TGTGCCAGCAGCCCCCCCTCAGGCGAAAGCTCTGGAAACACCATATATTTT. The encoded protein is CASSPPSGESSGNTIYF.

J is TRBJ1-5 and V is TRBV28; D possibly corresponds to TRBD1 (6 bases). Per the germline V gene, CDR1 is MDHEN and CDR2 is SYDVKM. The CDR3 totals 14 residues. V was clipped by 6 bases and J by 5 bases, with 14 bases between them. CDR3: CASREQGPHQPQHF. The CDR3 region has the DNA TGTGCCAGCAGGGAACAGGGTCCCCATCAGCCCCAGCATTTT.

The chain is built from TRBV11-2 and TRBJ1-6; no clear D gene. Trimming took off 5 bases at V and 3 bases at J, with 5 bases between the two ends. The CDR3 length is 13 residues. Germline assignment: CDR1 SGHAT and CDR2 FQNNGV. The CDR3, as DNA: TGTGCCAGCAGCCTAAACTATAATTCACCCCTCCACTTT. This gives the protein CASSLNYNSPLHF.

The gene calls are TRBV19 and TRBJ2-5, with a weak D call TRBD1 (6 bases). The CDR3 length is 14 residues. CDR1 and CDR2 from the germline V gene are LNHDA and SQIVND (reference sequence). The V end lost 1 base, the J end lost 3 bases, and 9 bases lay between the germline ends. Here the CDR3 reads CASSIGAGEETQYF. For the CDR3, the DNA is TGTGCCAGTAGTATAGGGGCAGGGGAAGAGACCCAGTACTTC.

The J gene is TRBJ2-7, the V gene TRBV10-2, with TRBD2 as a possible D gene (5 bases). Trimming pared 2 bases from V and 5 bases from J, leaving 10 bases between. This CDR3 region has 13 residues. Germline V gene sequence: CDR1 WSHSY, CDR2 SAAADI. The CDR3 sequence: CASSEQGLDEQYF. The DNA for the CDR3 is TGCGCCAGCAGTGAGCAAGGACTCGACGAGCAGTACTTC.

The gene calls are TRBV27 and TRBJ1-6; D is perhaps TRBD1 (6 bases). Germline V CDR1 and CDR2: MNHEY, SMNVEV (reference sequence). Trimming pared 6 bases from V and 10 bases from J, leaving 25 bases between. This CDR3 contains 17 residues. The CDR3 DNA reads TGTGCCAGCAGCCTATACCCCCAGGGGATGGGGAACTCACCCCTCCACTTT. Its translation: CASSLYPQGMGNSPLHF.

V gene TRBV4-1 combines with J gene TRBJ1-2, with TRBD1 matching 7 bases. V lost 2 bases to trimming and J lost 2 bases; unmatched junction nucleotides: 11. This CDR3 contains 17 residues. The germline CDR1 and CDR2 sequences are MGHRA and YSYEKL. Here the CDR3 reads CASSQYLDRESNYGYTF. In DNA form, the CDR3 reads TGCGCCAGCAGCCAATACTTAGACAGGGAAAGCAACTATGGCTACACCTTC.

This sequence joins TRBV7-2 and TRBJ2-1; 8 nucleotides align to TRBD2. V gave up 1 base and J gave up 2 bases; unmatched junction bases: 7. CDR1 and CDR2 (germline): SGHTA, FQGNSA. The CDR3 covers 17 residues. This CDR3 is CASSLGQRGITYNEQFF. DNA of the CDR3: TGTGCCAGCAGCTTAGGCCAGCGGGGGATAACCTACAATGAGCAGTTCTTC.

CDR3 in amino acids: CASSVGMSSGGNLGPDTQYF. CDR3 DNA sequence: TGTGCCAGCAGCGTAGGGATGAGTAGCGGGGGGAATTTGGGGCCAGATACGCAGTATTTT. The chain carries TRBV9 and TRBJ2-3, with TRBD2 matching 10 bases. The CDR3 sequence is 20 residues long. Germline assignment: CDR1 SGDLS and CDR2 YYNGEE. Losses at the gene ends were 0 bases for V and 4 bases for J; bases not matched to a gene: 17.

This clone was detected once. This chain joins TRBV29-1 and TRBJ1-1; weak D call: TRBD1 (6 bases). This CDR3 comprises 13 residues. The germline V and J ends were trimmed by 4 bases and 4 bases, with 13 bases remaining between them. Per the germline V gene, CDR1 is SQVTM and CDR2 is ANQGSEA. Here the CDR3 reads CSVGGGLFTEAFF. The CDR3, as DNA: TGCAGCGTTGGGGGGGGGCTGTTCACTGAAGCTTTCTTT.

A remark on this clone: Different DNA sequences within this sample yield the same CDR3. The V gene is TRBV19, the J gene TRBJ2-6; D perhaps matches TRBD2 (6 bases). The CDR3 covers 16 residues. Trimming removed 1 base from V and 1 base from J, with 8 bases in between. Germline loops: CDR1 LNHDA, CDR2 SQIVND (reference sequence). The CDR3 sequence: CASSIVGGSGANVLTF. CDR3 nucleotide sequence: TGTGCCAGTAGTATAGTTGGGGGGTCTGGGGCCAACGTCCTGACTTTC.

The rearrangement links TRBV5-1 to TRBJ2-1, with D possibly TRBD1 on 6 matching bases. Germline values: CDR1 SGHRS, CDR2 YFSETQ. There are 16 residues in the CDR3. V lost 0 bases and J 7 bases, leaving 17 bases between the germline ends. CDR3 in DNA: TGCGCCAGCAGCTTGGATTCTTGGGGGCGCTTAAATGAGCAGTTCTTC. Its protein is CASSLDSWGRLNEQFF.

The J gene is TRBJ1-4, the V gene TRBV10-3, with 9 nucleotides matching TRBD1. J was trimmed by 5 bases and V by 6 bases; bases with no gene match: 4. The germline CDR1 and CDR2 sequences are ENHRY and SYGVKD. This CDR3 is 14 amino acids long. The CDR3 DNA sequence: TGTGCCATCAGGGGGACAGGGCGGAATGAAAAACTGTTTTTT. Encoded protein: CAIRGTGRNEKLFF.

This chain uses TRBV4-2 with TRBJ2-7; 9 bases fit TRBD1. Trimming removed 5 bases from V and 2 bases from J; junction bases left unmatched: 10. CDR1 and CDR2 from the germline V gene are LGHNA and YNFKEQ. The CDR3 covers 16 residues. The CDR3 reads CASSATGTGTTYEQYF. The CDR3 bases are TGTGCCAGCAGCGCGACCGGGACAGGGACGACCTACGAGCAGTACTTC.

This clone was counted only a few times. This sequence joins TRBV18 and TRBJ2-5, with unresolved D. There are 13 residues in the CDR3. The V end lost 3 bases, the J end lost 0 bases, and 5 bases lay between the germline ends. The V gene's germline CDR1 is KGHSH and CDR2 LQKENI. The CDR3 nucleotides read TGTGCCAGCTCACCTTCGTACCAAGAGACCCAGTACTTC. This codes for CASSPSYQETQYF.

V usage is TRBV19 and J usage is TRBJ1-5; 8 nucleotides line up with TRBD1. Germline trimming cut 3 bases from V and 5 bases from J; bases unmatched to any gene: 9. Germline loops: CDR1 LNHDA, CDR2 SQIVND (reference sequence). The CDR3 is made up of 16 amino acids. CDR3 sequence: CASSISYSGGYQPQHF. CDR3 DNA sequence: TGTGCCAGTAGTATCTCCTACTCAGGGGGCTATCAGCCCCAGCATTTT.

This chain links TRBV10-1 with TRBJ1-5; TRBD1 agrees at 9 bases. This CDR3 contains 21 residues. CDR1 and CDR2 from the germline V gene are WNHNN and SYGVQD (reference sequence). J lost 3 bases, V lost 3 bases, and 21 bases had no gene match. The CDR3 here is CASSEWALVWPGTGLNQPQHF. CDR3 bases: TGCGCCAGCAGTGAATGGGCCTTAGTTTGGCCCGGGACAGGGCTCAATCAGCCCCAGCATTTT.

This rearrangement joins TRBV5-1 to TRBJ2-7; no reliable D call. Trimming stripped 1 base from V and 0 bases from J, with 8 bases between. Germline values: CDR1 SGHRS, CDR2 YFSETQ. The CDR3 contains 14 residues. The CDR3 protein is CASSLRPGSYEQYF. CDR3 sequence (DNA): TGCGCCAGCAGCTTGCGCCCGGGCTCCTACGAGCAGTACTTC.

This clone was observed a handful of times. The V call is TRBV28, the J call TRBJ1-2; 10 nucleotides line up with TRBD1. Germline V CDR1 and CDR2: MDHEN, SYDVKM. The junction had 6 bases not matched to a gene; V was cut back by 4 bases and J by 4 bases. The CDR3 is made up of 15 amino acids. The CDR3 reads CASSSPGQGLYGYTF. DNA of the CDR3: TGTGCCAGCAGTTCCCCGGGACAGGGGCTCTATGGCTACACCTTC.

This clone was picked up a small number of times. CDR3 DNA: TGTGCCAGCAGTGACAGGGGAGGGGACAGCACAGATACGCAGTATTTT. It encodes CASSDRGGDSTDTQYF. The chain couples TRBV6-2 or TRBV6-3 to TRBJ2-3, with D possibly being TRBD1 (8 bases). CDR1 and CDR2 (germline): MNHEY, SVGEGT. The CDR3 loop spans 16 amino acids. V lost 5 bases and J lost 0, with 15 bases in between.

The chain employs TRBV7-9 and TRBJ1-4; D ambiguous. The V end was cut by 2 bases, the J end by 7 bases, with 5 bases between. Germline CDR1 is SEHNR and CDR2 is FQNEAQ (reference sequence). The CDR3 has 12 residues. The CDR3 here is CASSLSSEKLFF. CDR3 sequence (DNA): TGTGCCAGCAGCTTAAGCTCTGAAAAACTGTTTTTT.

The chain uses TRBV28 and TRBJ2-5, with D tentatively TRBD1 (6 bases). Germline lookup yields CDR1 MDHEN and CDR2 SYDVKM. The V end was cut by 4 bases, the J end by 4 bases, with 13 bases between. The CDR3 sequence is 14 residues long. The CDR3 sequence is CASSSPLGGETQYF. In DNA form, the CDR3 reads TGTGCCAGCAGTTCCCCTTTAGGGGGAGAGACCCAGTACTTC. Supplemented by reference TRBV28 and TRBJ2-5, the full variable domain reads DVKVTQSSRYLVKRTGEKVFLECVQDMDHENMFWYRQDPGLGLRLIYFSYDVKMKEKGDIPEGYSVSREKKERFSLILESASTNQTSMYLCASSSPLGGETQYFGPGTRLLVL.

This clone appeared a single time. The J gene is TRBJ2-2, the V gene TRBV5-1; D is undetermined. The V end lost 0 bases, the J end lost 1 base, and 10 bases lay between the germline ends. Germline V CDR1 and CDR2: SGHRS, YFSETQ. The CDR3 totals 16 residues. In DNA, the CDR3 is TGCGCCAGCAGCTTGGACAATGTCAAGAACACCGGGGAGCTGTTTTTT. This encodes CASSLDNVKNTGELFF. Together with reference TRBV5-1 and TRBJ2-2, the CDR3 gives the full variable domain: KAGVTQTPRYLIKTRGQQVTLSCSPISGHRSVSWYQQTPGQGLQFLFEYFSETQRNKGNFPGRFSGRQFSNSRSEMNVSTLELGDSALYLCASSLDNVKNTGELFFGEGSRLTVL.

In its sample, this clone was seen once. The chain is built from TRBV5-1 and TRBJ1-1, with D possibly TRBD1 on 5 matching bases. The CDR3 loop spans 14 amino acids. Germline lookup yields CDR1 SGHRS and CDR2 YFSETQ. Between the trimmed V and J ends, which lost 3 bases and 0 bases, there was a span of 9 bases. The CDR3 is CASSSGTLNTEAFF. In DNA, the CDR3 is TGCGCCAGCAGCTCGGGGACTCTGAACACTGAAGCTTTCTTT.